What follows is one T cell receptor beta chain and its context. Its cognate antigen is unknown. The junction departs from germline at one end; a sequencing error may be responsible. The CDR3 sequence is 15 residues long. Germline loops: CDR1 SSHAT, CDR2 FNYEAQ (reference sequence). The sample is drawn from a study of cytotoxic CD8 clonotypes in ibrutinib-treated CLL. At the level of the study: Response samples were taken after a median of about 12 months on treatment, range 6 to 36.

The repertoire was sequenced with immunoSEQ multiplex PCR; TCRdb's copy has only in-frame clones and lacks some. The repertoire consists of some 300,000 clones, with about 77% occurring once and the leading ten covering over 6.5%. Study-level points and caveats: Sustained-remission and progressing patients' sampling times differed.

The clonotype originates from a human donor with chronic lymphocytic leukemia. V and J are TRBV7-7 and TRBJ2-1; 7 bases align to TRBD1. This specimen consisted of PBMCs, obtained before ibrutinib treatment. CDR3 nucleotides: TGTGCTAGCAGCTTAGGGGGCCGGTCGAACAATGAGCAGTTCTTC. Translation: CASSLGGRSNNEQFF.